This T cell receptor beta chain comes out of a study of beta chain features in type 1 diabetes (dated by TCRdb to 2016 to 2019). About the study as a whole: Patients and healthy donors did not differ in mean age, gender distribution, total cell number or subset yield. The study compared TCRB repertoires of sorted circulating CD4+ T cell subsets between recently diagnosed type 1 diabetes patients and matched healthy donors. A total of roughly 110 million sorted cells were examined across all samples, and the number of cells per subset was strongly correlated with RNA yield. Whereas all 30 or so donors provided naive and central memory subsets, regulatory and stem cell-like memory subsets were isolated from just 8 patients and roughly eight healthy donors.

The High Capacity cDNA Reverse Transcription Kit was used to reverse transcribe all of the isolated RNA, meaning that expressed TCRB transcripts were what got sequenced. Deep immunoSEQ sequencing was applied to naive, central memory and regulatory T cell samples, giving an average of around 3.8 million total reads per sample. Sorted cells were lysed in RLT buffer, and RNA was extracted using DNase-treated RNeasy Micro or Mini kits according to cell number. To prevent cross-contamination, every cell subset was processed on its own, while patient and healthy donor samples were processed together. Using the immunoSEQ multiplex PCR, TCRB sequences were amplified from cDNA into 87-bp fragments spanning the CDR3 region. Amplicons were sequenced on the Illumina HiSeq platform. The authors' analysis ran thus. PCR bias was computationally corrected using synthetic template baselines, reads within Hamming distance 2 were collapsed, and singletons that could not be merged were discarded. Reads were aligned against IMGT so that V, D and J genes, CDR3 length and insertions or deletions at six rearrangement sites could be assigned. Clonotype counts were normalized to sorted cell number within each subset before computing true diversity and Gini coefficients with the tcR R package. The overlap coefficient, calculated on TCRB nucleotide sequences, was used to measure repertoire sharing. TCRdb took this table from immuneACCESS and kept in-frame rearrangements with V and J called. Such tables lack part of the clones; where checked against another copy, unresolved V genes explain under half of the gap, and the rest is unexplained. V, J and clone size derive from that table, while D and trimming were established from the DNA sequence. In this sample the table shows under 200,000 clones, less than 9.5% of which occur a single time. Less than 3% of the sample lies in the top ten.

Each donor gave one peripheral blood draw, roughly 0.12 L on average, collected into heparinised tubes. A BD FACSAria II and a panel including CD45RO, CCR7, CD25, CD127, CD95 and CD27 were used to sort naive, central memory, regulatory and stem cell-like memory CD4+ T cells. A purity above 95% was achieved for all sorted populations. PBMCs were isolated immediately by Lymphoprep density gradient centrifugation and stained directly without culture. So that batch effects would be minimized, each experiment stained and sorted samples in pairs, pairing one healthy donor with one patient. Broader findings and caveats from the paper: Type 1 diabetes patients showed a moderate but significant shortening of TCRB CDR3 length in all four CD4+ subsets. Fewer insertions and more nucleotide deletions at VDJ recombination sites were observed in patients with type 1 diabetes, implying thymic rearrangement abnormalities. Shorter templates might have been favored by PCR, but patient and control samples were amplified and corrected together, so both groups would have been affected equally by any skew. Naive, central memory and regulatory TCRB repertoires appeared to be more alike among patients than among healthy donors. HLA sub-analyses involved small numbers of individuals, so any influence of HLA type on TCRB rearrangement remained unresolved. Because cDNA rather than genomic DNA was sequenced, highly expressing activated cells could have been over-represented, although no difference in activation and CD3 levels was found between groups.

From cysteine to phenylalanine, the CDR3 is 15 amino acids long. Solely the CDR3 DNA is kept, with 45 bases framed from the first base. The junction shows trimming of 2 bases on V and 3 bases on J, and the gene matches do not reach 4 bases of it. Via the germline V gene, CDR1 is SGHTA and CDR2 FQGNSA. A remark on this clone: No cognate antigen has been identified for it. No base qualities exist here, and no much larger clone lies one base off it.

The sequencing sample was made of central memory CD4+ T cells from blood. This TCR was recovered from a woman in her late teens or twenties in good health. The chain was built from TRBV7-2 and TRBJ2-1, with 7 bases aligning to TRBD1. The sequenced DNA is TGTGCCAGCAGCTTAAGGACAGGCAGCTACAATGAGCAGTTCTTC. This translates into CASSLRTGSYNEQFF.